The sequence of this T cell receptor beta chain was determined in a study of molecular identifiers for immune sequencing clone quantification. About the study: Within a replicate experiment, RNA obtained from either about 20,000 or 100,000 naive CD8 cells was divided into five aliquots, and four of those aliquots were then sequenced.

About this clonotype: Its antigen remains unknown. A read error may account for a junction end that differs from germline.

TCRdb re-called the PCR reads through MiXCR, storing one row per CDR3 protein. The top ten hold about 0.8% of the sample, which has some 580,000 distinct CDR3 sequences, 25% seen once. Study-wide results and caveats: Among about a million naive cells, spiked Jurkat TCR RNA from a single cell was reportedly detectable. In naive cells, under 1% of molecules belonged to clones above 20 RNA copies, against over 97% in effector cells.

CDR1 and CDR2 (germline): LGHNA, YNFKEQ. The CDR3 totals 21 residues. Sequencing was carried out using naive CD8+ T cells from blood, with Jurkat cell RNA spiked in. Subset: FACS-sorted CD8+CD4-CCR7+CD45RA+ naive T cells. This receptor was taken from a human donor in good health. Some libraries in this study had Jurkat cell RNA spiked in. The chain employs TRBV4-2 and TRBJ2-1; 14 bases align to TRBD2. CDR3 in amino acids: CVSSQEGGTGVGLAGGYEQFF. The CDR3 nucleotides read TGTGTCAGCAGCCAAGAAGGTGGGACAGGGGTCGGACTAGCGGGGGGCTATGAGCAGTTCTTC.